The rows below give T cell receptor beta chains drawn from one sample of a study of shared clonotypes between healthy human individuals. This table comes from immunoSEQ multiplex PCR, and its TCRdb copy is limited to in-frame clones, with some not included. The data show about 2,200,000 clones, with 85% to 95% seen just once and under 2% held by the top ten. The sequenced sample was naive CD8+ T cells from PBMCs. All receptors come from a man in his late teens or twenties in good health. Some clones in this sample may be carry-over from other donors' samples. The CDR3 runs from the conserved cysteine through the conserved F or W. A D gene is named only where the DNA matches it firmly. Clone size is stated in some rows and not others, as once, few, many or a class when expanded.

clone_size,v_call,cdr3_length,d_call,j_call,cdr3_aa,cdr3_nt
NA,TRBV27,15,TRBD2,TRBJ2-7,CASGPASGRYSEQYF,TGTGCCAGCGGACCCGCTAGCGGGAGATACTCCGAGCAGTACTTC
NA,TRBV28,20,TRBD2,TRBJ2-3,CASSLSVVRETPFSTDTQYF,TGTGCCAGCAGTTTATCGGTCGTGCGGGAGACCCCCTTTAGCACAGATACGCAGTATTTT
once,TRBV4-2,16,NA,TRBJ2-5,CASSQDVRGLLAEKYF,TGTGCCAGCAGCCAAGATGTCCGGGGGCTCCTAGCGGAGAAATACTTC
NA,TRBV9,14,NA,TRBJ2-7,CASSPLRVTYEQYF,TGTGCCAGCAGCCCACTCAGGGTTACCTACGAGCAGTACTTC
once,TRBV10-3,15,NA,TRBJ1-1,CAISESVGVNTEAFF,TGTGCCATCAGTGAGTCTGTAGGGGTGAACACTGAAGCTTTCTTT
NA,TRBV27,15,NA,TRBJ2-2,CASSFLGAGTGELFF,TGTGCCAGCAGTTTCTTGGGGGCAGGCACCGGGGAGCTGTTTTTT
NA,TRBV5-6,14,TRBD1,TRBJ2-7,CASSPQTGIHEQYF,TGTGCCAGCAGCCCTCAGACAGGGATCCACGAGCAGTACTTC
once,TRBV7-9,14,TRBD1,TRBJ2-3,CATTRDRGPDTQYF,TGTGCCACGACCCGGGACAGGGGGCCAGATACGCAGTATTTT
NA,TRBV14,15,TRBD2,TRBJ2-2,CASSQALAGAGELFF,TGTGCCAGCAGCCAAGCTCTAGCGGGGGCCGGGGAGCTGTTTTTT
NA,TRBV27,15,TRBD1,TRBJ1-1,CASSPNRGRSTEAFF,TGTGCCAGCAGTCCCAACAGGGGGCGAAGCACTGAAGCTTTCTTT
NA,TRBV19,13,NA,TRBJ1-1,CASSPEGGTEAFF,TGTGCCAGTAGCCCCGAGGGGGGGACTGAAGCTTTCTTT
NA,TRBV9,17,NA,TRBJ2-2,CASSVPQRVKNTGELFF,TGTGCCAGCAGCGTACCCCAGCGGGTTAAGAACACCGGGGAGCTGTTTTTT
NA,TRBV29-1,14,NA,TRBJ1-1,CSVDGRQVNTEAFF,TGCAGCGTTGACGGGCGTCAGGTGAACACTGAAGCTTTCTTT
NA,TRBV29-1,12,TRBD1,TRBJ2-5,CSVTGVGETQYF,TGCAGCGTGACAGGGGTAGGAGAGACCCAGTACTTC
NA,TRBV6-1,16,TRBD1,TRBJ2-7,CASSEGWTGTQDEQYF,TGTGCCAGCAGTGAGGGGTGGACAGGGACGCAGGACGAGCAGTACTTC
NA,TRBV7-9,15,NA,TRBJ2-7,CASSLGPGETYEQYF,TGTGCCAGCAGCTTAGGCCCAGGGGAGACCTACGAGCAGTACTTC
NA,TRBV9,14,NA,TRBJ1-1,CASSPPAGGTEAFF,TGTGCCAGCAGTCCCCCAGCTGGGGGCACTGAAGCTTTCTTT
NA,TRBV5-4,16,NA,TRBJ2-3,CASSLVASGPTDTQYF,TGTGCCAGCAGCTTAGTGGCTAGTGGCCCGACAGATACGCAGTATTTT
NA,TRBV27,16,NA,TRBJ2-6,CASSLLQSSGANVLTF,TGTGCCAGCAGTTTACTACAGAGCTCTGGGGCCAACGTCCTGACTTTC
NA,TRBV9,15,NA,TRBJ1-3,CASSERSGTVKGIYF,TGTGCCAGCAGCGAGAGGTCCGGGACGGTAAAGGGCATATATTTT
NA,TRBV7-6,16,TRBD2,TRBJ2-2,CASSPGLAGDTGELFF,TGTGCCAGCAGCCCGGGACTAGCGGGAGACACCGGGGAGCTGTTTTTT
NA,TRBV5-1,14,NA,TRBJ2-7,CASSLRTLFEEQYF,TGCGCCAGCAGCTTGAGGACCCTTTTCGAGGAGCAGTACTTC